This T cell receptor beta chain was captured in a study of T cells in Graves' hyperthyroidism and ophthalmopathy. Study-wide points: Blood also carried most thyroid clonotypes expanded above 0.001.

Germline CDR1 SNHLY, CDR2 FYNNEI. The CDR3 is made up of 14 amino acids. Losses at the gene ends were 8 bases for V and 3 bases for J; bases not matched to a gene: 4. Absent ophthalmopathy progression within 18 months defined stable Graves' hyperthyroidism. Participants, patients aged 18 to 65, had newly diagnosed hyperthyroidism with a duration under 2 months. RNA transcripts gave rise to amplified TCR beta CDR3 regions. The primer set for the first-round RT-PCR of the TCR CDR3 was HTBI. TCRdb independently ran MiXCR on the multiplex PCR reads; one entry per CDR3 protein. Of 600,000 to 650,000 distinct CDR3 sequences in the sample, under 20% were seen once. In its sample, this clonotype was seen many times. Antigen specificity is unknown.

The sequencing input was blood. The receptor was derived from a young woman with Graves' hyperthyroidism. The rearrangement joins TRBV2 to TRBJ2-7, with 13 bases identical to TRBD2. CDR3 coding DNA: TGTGCCAGCGGGACTAGCGGGATAAACTACGAGCAGTACTTC. This codes for CASGTSGINYEQYF.